Listed below are T cell receptor beta chains from one sample, sequenced in a study of blood T cell repertoires in COVID-19. Assay used: immunoSEQ multiplex PCR; TCRdb lists only in-frame clones, some missing. The repertoire has approximately 150,000 clones, roughly 90% of them found once; the top ten carry roughly 4.5%. Specimen: peripheral blood. These receptors were collected from a man aged 18 to 30 with COVID-19, enrolled during active disease. Each CDR3 is given without its conserved first and last residue. The D gene is left open where the match is weak.

j_call: TRBJ2-1; v_call: TRBV27; d_call: TRBD2; cdr3_aa: ASRETWTSGSLAYNEQF
j_call: TRBJ1-3; v_call: TRBV5-5; d_call: NA; cdr3_aa: ASSLGPGSGNTIY
j_call: TRBJ1-5; v_call: TRBV6-5; d_call: TRBD1; cdr3_aa: ASRYTGGNQPQH
j_call: TRBJ1-4; v_call: TRBV24-1; d_call: NA; cdr3_aa: APLRDNENEKLF
j_call: TRBJ2-5; v_call: TRBV13; d_call: TRBD1; cdr3_aa: ASSPGQGAQETQY
j_call: TRBJ2-1; v_call: TRBV30; d_call: TRBD2; cdr3_aa: AWSVQAGNEQF
j_call: TRBJ2-5; v_call: TRBV2; d_call: NA; cdr3_aa: ASRAWGGNVAQY
j_call: TRBJ2-7; v_call: TRBV11-2; d_call: TRBD1; cdr3_aa: ASSLDRFSYEQY
j_call: TRBJ1-2; v_call: TRBV19; d_call: TRBD1; cdr3_aa: ASSPRDRSLANYGYT
j_call: TRBJ2-1; v_call: TRBV5-4; d_call: NA; cdr3_aa: ASSSPMIQGNEQF
j_call: TRBJ1-1; v_call: TRBV10-3; d_call: TRBD1; cdr3_aa: ATGDRTNTEAF
j_call: TRBJ1-4; v_call: TRBV24-1; d_call: TRBD1; cdr3_aa: ATSGKDRVNEKLF
j_call: TRBJ2-1; v_call: TRBV5-4; d_call: NA; cdr3_aa: ASSTSGGHNEQF
j_call: TRBJ1-4; v_call: TRBV28; d_call: NA; cdr3_aa: ASSLPATNEKLL
j_call: TRBJ2-7; v_call: TRBV7-2; d_call: NA; cdr3_aa: ASSFYYEQY
j_call: TRBJ2-7; v_call: TRBV4-1; d_call: NA; cdr3_aa: ASSRSETSYEQY
j_call: TRBJ1-2; v_call: TRBV30; d_call: NA; cdr3_aa: AWISATREDGYT
j_call: TRBJ2-5; v_call: TRBV9; d_call: TRBD2; cdr3_aa: ASSVGGQETQY
j_call: TRBJ2-2; v_call: TRBV7-6; d_call: NA; cdr3_aa: ASSSAYPGVYTGELF
j_call: TRBJ1-5; v_call: TRBV28; d_call: TRBD1; cdr3_aa: ASSPQGDSNQPQH
j_call: TRBJ1-2; v_call: TRBV19; d_call: TRBD1; cdr3_aa: ASSTAGTAGYT
j_call: TRBJ2-7; v_call: TRBV6-6; d_call: TRBD1; cdr3_aa: ASSYSTGGYEQY
j_call: TRBJ2-3; v_call: TRBV5-4; d_call: NA; cdr3_aa: ASSLSELFGTDTQY